The 28 T cell receptor beta chains presented below share a single source sample, sequenced in a study of blood T cells in healthy people across ages. The second PCR ran roughly 6 to 11 cycles with a sample-barcoded 5' primer and J-beta primers. TCRdb itself ran the 5' RACE reads through MiXCR, one entry per CDR3 protein. The table records some 930,000 distinct CDR3 sequences, 25% to 30% of them present only once. Separately, the same data were catalogued under a study of T cells of mothers and their children.

Sequencing input: blood. These receptors were obtained from a woman aged 40-49 years in good health.

In the case of this clonotype: A much larger clone differs by one base, so this may be a read error. The rearrangement uses TRBV29-1 and TRBJ2-7, with unresolved D. The CDR3 has 14 amino acids. Trimming pared 7 bases from V and 5 bases from J, leaving 21 bases between. CDR1 is SQVTM and CDR2 is ANQGSEA in the germline V gene. This CDR3 reads CSAGRARSPHEQYF. The DNA for the CDR3 is TGCAGCGCCGGTCGGGCAAGGAGCCCCCACGAGCAGTACTTC.

About this clonotype itself: A much larger clone lies one base from this, so it may be a read error. V and J are TRBV10-3 and TRBJ1-2; D remains ambiguous. The CDR3 is 12 residues long. Germline V gene data show CDR1 as ENHRY and CDR2 as SYGVKD. Here the CDR3 DNA reads TGTGTCATCAGTGAGGACAACTATGGCTACACCTTC. This encodes CVISEDNYGYTF.

This clonotype was counted between two and nine times. The rearrangement links TRBV2 to TRBJ1-2; D possibly corresponds to TRBD1 (5 bases). Germline CDR1 reads SNHLY; CDR2 reads FYNNEI. Trimming took off 8 bases at V and 0 bases at J, with 13 bases between the two ends. The CDR3 length is 14 residues. The CDR3 spells CASWRGRANYGYTF. The CDR3 nucleotides read TGTGCCAGCTGGCGGGGGAGAGCTAACTATGGCTACACCTTC.

This clonotype came up a few times. V gene TRBV7-2 combines with J gene TRBJ2-4; D is possibly TRBD1 (5 bases). Trimming took 5 bases from V and 4 from J, leaving 18 bases between them. CDR3 length: 16 amino acids. CDR1 SGHTA and CDR2 FQGNSA come from the germline V gene. CDR3 sequence: CASSRNPPGLKNIQYF. The CDR3 DNA is TGTGCCAGCAGCCGAAACCCCCCAGGGCTGAAAAACATTCAGTACTTC.

This clonotype was picked up many times. The chain is built from TRBV12-3 or TRBV12-4 and TRBJ1-2; no clear D. The CDR3 loop spans 11 amino acids. Trimming cost V 2 bases and J 7 bases, with 5 bases left between them. CDR3 protein: CASSLWPGYTF. In DNA, the CDR3 is TGTGCCAGCAGTTTATGGCCTGGCTACACCTTC.

This chain uses TRBV30 with TRBJ1-2, with D possibly matching TRBD1 (5 bases). The V gene's germline CDR1 is GTSNPN and CDR2 SVGIG (reference sequence). Trimming removed 5 bases at V and 2 bases at J, with 12 bases between. The CDR3 contains 13 residues. This chain's CDR3 is CAWAYRLNYGYTF. In DNA form, the CDR3 reads TGTGCCTGGGCCTACAGGTTGAACTATGGCTACACCTTC.

Notes on this clonotype: The junction does not match germline at one end; this may be a read error. The gene calls are TRBV27 and TRBJ2-7; the match to TRBD1 covers 10 bases. The CDR3 extends over 15 amino acids. The V gene's germline CDR1 is MNHEY and CDR2 SMNVEV (reference sequence). CDR3 residues: CAGSFSGTGAYEQYF. The CDR3 nucleotides read TGTGCCGGCAGTTTTTCGGGGACAGGGGCCTACGAGCAGTACTTC.

This clonotype was counted a few times. One junction end does not reproduce the germline sequence, and a read error may be involved. The chain recombines TRBV12-3 or TRBV12-4 with TRBJ2-1; no reliable D call. The CDR3 runs to 13 residues. The CDR3 loop is CASMRLSHNEQLF. DNA of the CDR3: TGTGCCAGCATGCGCTTATCCCACAATGAGCAGTTATTC.

The V gene is TRBV5-1, the J gene TRBJ1-2, with D uncertain. CDR1 and CDR2 from the germline V gene are SGHRS and YFSETQ. The CDR3 runs to 14 residues. The germline V and J ends were trimmed by 0 bases and 3 bases, with 9 bases remaining between them. The CDR3 DNA reads as TGCGCCAGCAGCTTGGCTCAGGTTGACTATGGCTACACCTTC. Its translation is CASSLAQVDYGYTF.

This chain links TRBV9 with TRBJ1-1; D is perhaps TRBD1 (6 bases). Trimming cost V 4 bases and J 10 bases, with 14 bases left between them. The germline CDR1 and CDR2 sequences are SGDLS and YYNGEE. There are 12 residues in the CDR3. In nucleotides, the CDR3 is TGTGCCAGCAGCCAATTACAGGGTTCAGCTTTCTTT. It codes for CASSQLQGSAFF.

This clonotype was observed many times. Relative to the germline gene, one junction end is altered; a read error may explain this. This chain uses TRBV5-6 with TRBJ2-7; the D call may be TRBD1 or TRBD2 (5 bases each). The CDR3 runs to 12 residues. Per germline, CDR1 SGHDT and CDR2 YYEEEE. The chain's CDR3 is CASSLGDYEQYF. In DNA, the CDR3 is TGCGCCAGCAGCTTGGGGGACTACGAGCAGTACTTC. The full variable domain, completed using reference TRBV5-6 and TRBJ2-7, is DAGVTQSPTHLIKTRGQQVTLRCSPKSGHDTVSWYQQALGQGPQFIFQYYEEEERQRGNFPDRFSGHQFPNYSSELNVNALLLGDSALYLCASSLGDYEQYFGPGTRLTVT.

The rearrangement joins TRBV2 to TRBJ1-2; maybe TRBD1 (5 bases). Germline lookup yields CDR1 SNHLY and CDR2 FYNNEI. Trimming shortened V by 7 bases and J by 4 bases, and 13 bases separated the two germline ends. This CDR3 has 13 amino acids. This CDR3 reads CASKGPLGYGYTF. In nucleotides, the CDR3 is TGTGCCAGCAAGGGGCCCCTGGGCTATGGCTACACCTTC.

This clonotype was seen repeatedly, ten times or more. V is TRBV20-1 and J is TRBJ2-1, with D perhaps matching TRBD2 (5 bases). This CDR3 contains 14 residues. With 1 base removed from V and 10 bases from J, the gap between germline ends came to 17 bases. CDR1 is DFQATT, CDR2 SNEGSKA, per germline (reference sequence). The CDR3 here is CSARASQEASEQFF. CDR3 in DNA: TGCAGTGCTAGAGCTTCTCAGGAGGCCAGCGAGCAGTTCTTC.

This chain links TRBV7-2 with TRBJ1-1; the D gene is possibly TRBD1 (6 bases). With 3 bases removed from V and 4 bases from J, the gap between germline ends came to 9 bases. The CDR3 runs to 13 residues. Germline V gives CDR1 SGHTA, CDR2 FQGNSA. CDR3 protein: CASSLGGLTEAFF. CDR3 sequence (DNA): TGTGCCAGCAGCTTGGGGGGGCTCACTGAAGCTTTCTTT.

This clonotype occurred a few times. The chain employs TRBV5-1 and TRBJ2-5; D may be TRBD2 (6 bases). The CDR3 runs 13 residues. V dropped 3 bases and J dropped 4 bases, with 10 bases sitting between them. Per the germline V gene, CDR1 is SGHRS and CDR2 is YFSETQ. DNA for the CDR3: TGCGCCAGCAGCTCCGCCGGGGGAGAGACCCAGTACTTC. Residues: CASSSAGGETQYF.

This clonotype has at least ten counts. The chain carries TRBV5-1 and TRBJ1-2; D is unclear. Germline values: CDR1 SGHRS, CDR2 YFSETQ. CDR3 size: 12 residues. The ends were cut back, 0 bases at V and 6 bases at J, with 6 bases in the middle. The chain's CDR3 is CASSLVGNGYTF. The CDR3 DNA follows: TGCGCCAGCAGCTTGGTCGGGAATGGCTACACCTTC.

The V gene is TRBV2, the J gene TRBJ1-2; TRBD1 matches at 7 bases. CDR3 length: 13 residues. The V and J ends lost 5 bases and 6 bases, in that order; junction bases with no gene match: 6. CDR1 is SNHLY, CDR2 FYNNEI, per germline. DNA for the CDR3: TGTGCCAGCAGTATGGCAGGGGGAAATGGCTACACCTTC. It is translated as CASSMAGGNGYTF.

This clonotype has ten or more counts. The J gene is TRBJ2-5, the V gene TRBV10-3; 11 bases map to TRBD2. CDR1 and CDR2 (germline): ENHRY, SYGVKD. J lost 1 base, V lost 6 bases, and 4 bases had no gene match. CDR3 length: 15 amino acids. The CDR3 sequence is CAIRPGTSGQETQYF. In DNA form, the CDR3 reads TGTGCCATCAGACCCGGGACTAGCGGCCAAGAGACCCAGTACTTC.

The table lists this clonotype with many counts. This may arise from a read error, as a much more abundant clone is one base away. J is TRBJ2-7 and V is TRBV29-1; D call uncertain. V was trimmed by 7 bases and J by 3 bases, leaving 13 bases between them. Per the germline V gene, CDR1 is SQVTM and CDR2 is ANQGSEA. The CDR3 extends over 12 amino acids. CDR3: CSGGDGGYEQYF. The CDR3 DNA sequence: TGCAGCGGTGGAGACGGTGGCTACGAGCAGTACTTC.

A word on this clonotype: The junction departs from the called germline gene at one end, perhaps through a read error. The rearrangement joins TRBV28 to TRBJ2-7; D is possibly TRBD1 (6 bases). CDR3 length: 17 residues. Germline V gene lookup returns CDR1 MDHEN and CDR2 SYDVKM. The CDR3 here is CASSFPLATRGAYEQYF. The DNA for the CDR3 is TGTGCCAGTAGTTTCCCTCTCGCAACCAGGGGCGCCTACGAGCAGTACTTC.

Regarding this clonotype: A read error is possible here, since a much larger clone lies one base away. The chain links TRBV18 to TRBJ2-7; TRBD1 or TRBD2 may be the D gene (5 bases each). The germline CDR1 and CDR2 sequences are KGHSH and LQKENI. V dropped 3 bases and J dropped 12 bases, with 21 bases sitting between them. This CDR3 region has 14 residues. The CDR3 sequence: CASSPRDGQETRYF. For the CDR3, the DNA is TGTGCCAGCTCACCCCGGGACGGTCAAGAGACCCGGTACTTC.

In its sample, this clonotype was seen a few times. The chain recombines TRBV12-3 or TRBV12-4 with TRBJ1-2, with TRBD1 identical over 7 bases. The V and J ends lost 6 bases and 4 bases, in that order; junction bases with no gene match: 8. This CDR3 has 14 residues. The CDR3 coding sequence is TGTGCCAGCAGAGCCGGGACAGAGCCCTATGGCTACACCTTC. Amino acids: CASRAGTEPYGYTF.

In its sample, this clonotype was seen a few times. The chain couples TRBV7-9 to TRBJ1-5; D ambiguous. Per germline, CDR1 SEHNR and CDR2 FQNEAQ (reference sequence). The CDR3 contains 14 residues. Trimming removed 0 bases at V and 5 bases at J, with 8 bases between. This chain's CDR3 is CASSLALGDQPQHF. CDR3 bases: TGTGCCAGCAGCTTAGCTCTGGGTGATCAGCCCCAGCATTTT.

About this clonotype itself: No conserved phenylalanine or tryptophan ends this CDR3, so it is likely a read error. The chain has TRBV7-2 and TRBJ1-2, with 9 nucleotides matching TRBD1. The germline V gene has CDR1 SGHTA and CDR2 FQGNSA. V shed 5 bases, J shed 5 bases, and the junction held 9 bases outside the gene matches. The CDR3 consists of 15 residues. This CDR3 is CASSRWDREEYGYTC. CDR3 nucleotide sequence: TGTGCCAGCAGCCGATGGGACAGGGAGGAGTATGGCTACACCTGC.

This chain's CDR3 is CASSPRLTGWIVDEQFF. The CDR3 DNA follows: TGTGCCAGCTCACCACGTTTAACAGGGTGGATTGTGGATGAGCAGTTCTTC. The chain links TRBV18 to TRBJ2-1; TRBD1 might be the D (6 bases). V was pared by 1 base and J by 8 bases, with 21 bases between. In germline, CDR1 is KGHSH, CDR2 LQKENI. The CDR3 spans 17 residues.

This clonotype was counted a few times. The chain links TRBV27 to TRBJ1-2, with TRBD1 as a possible D gene (5 bases). Looked up from germline, CDR1 is MNHEY and CDR2 is SMNVEV (reference sequence). V lost 6 bases to trimming and J lost 8 bases, with 16 bases between them. The CDR3 has 13 residues. The CDR3 DNA follows: TGTGCCAGCAGATCTGGCAGGGTGGGAGGCTACACCTTC. It encodes CASRSGRVGGYTF.

The chain joins TRBV28 to TRBJ2-4, with a weak D call TRBD1 (5 bases). The J call may be in error: the DNA end matches TRBJ2-7 better. Germline V gene lookup returns CDR1 MDHEN and CDR2 SYDVKM. The length of the CDR3 is 14 residues. The CDR3 region has the DNA TGTGCCAGCAACCCGACAGACTTACCGTACGAGCAGTACTTC. Its protein product is CASNPTDLPYEQYF.

This clonotype was detected only a few times. This rearrangement joins TRBV7-9 to TRBJ1-4, with no clear D. Between the trimmed V and J ends, which lost 3 bases and 0 bases, there was a span of 14 bases. CDR1 is SEHNR and CDR2 is FQNEAQ in the germline V gene (reference sequence). The CDR3 loop spans 17 amino acids. CDR3 region: CASSFKRAATTNEKLFF. CDR3 sequence (DNA): TGTGCCAGCAGCTTCAAGAGGGCAGCCACAACTAATGAAAAACTGTTTTTT.